This is a list of T cell receptor beta chains from one sample in a study of blood T cell repertoires in COVID-19. Measured with immunoSEQ multiplex PCR; TCRdb has only the in-frame clones, and not every one. This sample yields some 180,000 clones, of which just over 90% are seen a single time; 4.5% to 5% belongs to the top ten. Sequenced sample: peripheral blood. These TCRs come from a man between 18 and 35 years old with COVID-19, enrolled during active disease. CDR3s include the opening cysteine and the closing phenylalanine or tryptophan. Fields, in order: J gene, V gene, clone size, D gene, CDR3 DNA, CDR3 protein. The D gene is left open where the match is weak. The size entry is marked missing in some rows and otherwise reads once, few, many or a size class.

TRBJ2-3 TRBV29-1 NA NA TGCAGCGTTGCTCCAGATACGCAGTATTTT CSVAPDTQYF
TRBJ1-3 TRBV30 few NA TGTGCCTGGACCGCAGGGAATGGTGGAAACACCATATATTTT CAWTAGNGGNTIYF
TRBJ1-3 TRBV7-9 NA NA TGTGCCAGCAGCCCCGACAACCACTCTGGAAACACCATATATTTT CASSPDNHSGNTIYF
TRBJ1-2 TRBV7-9 once NA TGTGCCAGCAGCCGTGAGGTTTATGAGGGAGGGTATGGCTACACCTTC CASSREVYEGGYGYTF
TRBJ2-3 TRBV18 once TRBD1 TGTGCCAGCTCGCCGACAGGGGGTGGTGGAGATACGCAGTATTTT CASSPTGGGGDTQYF
TRBJ1-2 TRBV4-3 NA TRBD1 TGCGCCAGCAGCCAACAATCCCGGGACAGAGATGGCTACACCTTC CASSQQSRDRDGYTF
TRBJ2-7 TRBV7-9 NA TRBD1 TGTGCCAGCAGCGTTTCCGGGACAGGGGGAAACGAGCAGTACTTC CASSVSGTGGNEQYF
TRBJ1-1 TRBV6-5 NA NA TGTGCCAGCAGCCAACACCTTAACACTGAAGCTTTCTTT CASSQHLNTEAFF
TRBJ2-7 TRBV4-2 NA NA TGTGCCAGCAGCCAAGGGGAGGCGTACGAGCAGTACTTC CASSQGEAYEQYF
TRBJ1-5 TRBV15 NA NA TGTGCCACCAGCGTGGTCGGAGGGTACAATCAGCCCCAGCATTTT CATSVVGGYNQPQHF
TRBJ2-1 TRBV3-1/TRBV3-2 once TRBD2 TGTGCCAGCAGCCAGAGGCTAGCGGGAGCCTACAATGAGCAGTTCTTC CASSQRLAGAYNEQFF
TRBJ1-6 TRBV5-1 NA NA TGCGCCAGCAGCGAGCGCTCCTATAATTCACCCCTCCACTTT CASSERSYNSPLHF
TRBJ1-4 TRBV5-5 NA TRBD1 TGTGCCAGCAGCTTGGGAATCGGGACAGGGAATGAAAAACTGCTTTTT CASSLGIGTGNEKLLF
TRBJ2-5 TRBV12-3/TRBV12-4 NA NA TGTGCCAGCAGACAAAACGGGGCCCAGTACTTC CASRQNGAQYF
TRBJ2-1 TRBV13 NA TRBD1 TGTGCCAGCAGCCTAAGGACAGGGGGCGATGAGCAGTTCTTC CASSLRTGGDEQFF
TRBJ2-7 TRBV19 NA TRBD2 TGTGCCAGTAGTATAGCTCGTCGGGGTAGCGGGAGTTTTGACGAGCAGTACTTC CASSIARRGSGSFDEQYF
TRBJ1-1 TRBV19 NA NA TGTGCCAGTAGTATAGGAGGTGTCACTGAAGCTTTCTTT CASSIGGVTEAFF
TRBJ2-7 TRBV15 NA TRBD2 TGTGCCACCAGTCCGGGGATCTGGGGGGAGGGCTACGAGCAGTACTTC CATSPGIWGEGYEQYF
TRBJ2-5 TRBV28 once NA TGTGCCAGCAGTTTGTTAACAGGGCCTCGGGGCGGAAAGACCCAGTACTTC CASSLLTGPRGGKTQYF
TRBJ2-3 TRBV12-3/TRBV12-4 NA TRBD1 TGTGCCAGCAGTCCCGACAGGGCAGATACGCAGTATTTT CASSPDRADTQYF
TRBJ2-2 TRBV6-2/TRBV6-3 few TRBD2 TGTGCCAGCAGCGCGCTAGCGGGAACCGGGGAGCTGTTTTTT CASSALAGTGELFF
TRBJ1-3 TRBV28 NA NA TGTGCCAGCAGCCTCCCTAGCTCTGGAAACACCATATATTTT CASSLPSSGNTIYF
TRBJ1-4 TRBV9 NA NA TGTGCCAGCAGCGTAGTATCCGGACTAGGTGAAAAACTGTTTTTT CASSVVSGLGEKLFF
TRBJ2-7 TRBV27 NA NA TGTGCCAGCAGCCTCGGACAGACCATCTACGAGCAGTACTTC CASSLGQTIYEQYF
TRBJ2-7 TRBV7-2 NA NA TGTGCCAGCAGCTTAGCGAGGGCAGGGAGGCACAGCGAGCAGTACTTC CASSLARAGRHSEQYF
TRBJ2-3 TRBV3-1/TRBV3-2 NA TRBD2 TGTGCCAGCAGCCATGATGATCCGGGACTAGCGAGCGGCACAGATACGCAGTATTTT CASSHDDPGLASGTDTQYF
TRBJ1-1 TRBV7-9 NA NA TGTGCCAGCAGCTTGGGAGAGACTGAAGCTTTCTTT CASSLGETEAFF
TRBJ1-2 TRBV27 NA NA TGTGCCAGCAGTTTATCCACTTATCAGGGTAGTAACTATGGCTACACCTTC CASSLSTYQGSNYGYTF
TRBJ2-2 TRBV7-9 NA NA TGTGCCAGCAGAAAAGCCAGGTGGGGGGAAAGAAACACCGGGGAGCTGTTTTTT CASRKARWGERNTGELFF
TRBJ2-7 TRBV11-2 NA TRBD1 TGTGCCAGCAGCTTCGACAGGGTGGTCGAGCAGTACTTC CASSFDRVVEQYF
TRBJ2-2 TRBV11-2 NA TRBD2 TGTGCCAGCAGCTCCCTCTTAGGGGCGGGAGTAACCGGGGAGCTGTTTTTT CASSSLLGAGVTGELFF
TRBJ2-7 TRBV9 NA NA TGTGCCAGCAGCCCCCGGGGGGCTAGCGGAGCCTACGAGCAGTACTTC CASSPRGASGAYEQYF
TRBJ1-2 TRBV10-2 NA NA TGCGCCAGCAGTGAGTCGAATGGGGGCGGCTACACCTTC CASSESNGGGYTF
TRBJ2-7 TRBV2 once TRBD1 TGTGCCAGCAGTTCCAGGGGGTACGAGCAGTACTTC CASSSRGYEQYF
TRBJ2-7 TRBV6-2/TRBV6-3 NA TRBD2 TGTGCCAGCAGTTACGGGGGGGGAGCCGAGCAGTACTTC CASSYGGGAEQYF
TRBJ2-7 TRBV20-1 NA NA TGCAGTGCTAGTAAAGGACTGTTCTCCTACGAGCAGTACTTC CSASKGLFSYEQYF
TRBJ2-1 TRBV7-8 NA TRBD2 TGTGCCAGCAGCTTAAAAGGGAGTAGCGGGAGGGCCGGGAATGAGCAGTTCTTC CASSLKGSSGRAGNEQFF
TRBJ2-3 TRBV13 NA NA TGTGCCAGCAGCTCCGGGACTCTCACAGATACGCAGTATTTT CASSSGTLTDTQYF
TRBJ2-5 TRBV24-1 NA TRBD2 TGTGCCACCAGTGATTCCCTCGGGAGGGCCAGGGAGACCCAGTACTTC CATSDSLGRARETQYF
TRBJ1-5 TRBV7-6 NA TRBD1 TGTGCCAGCAGCTCCGGGACAGGGGGTGCTCAGCCCCAGCATTTT CASSSGTGGAQPQHF
TRBJ2-1 TRBV5-1 NA TRBD2 TGCGCCAGCAGCTTGGGACTAGCGGGAGTAGTCTACAATGAGCAGTTCTTC CASSLGLAGVVYNEQFF
TRBJ2-3 TRBV28 NA TRBD2 TGTGCCAGCAGTTCTGGACTAGCGGGGCCCGCGGGTACGCAGTATTTT CASSSGLAGPAGTQYF